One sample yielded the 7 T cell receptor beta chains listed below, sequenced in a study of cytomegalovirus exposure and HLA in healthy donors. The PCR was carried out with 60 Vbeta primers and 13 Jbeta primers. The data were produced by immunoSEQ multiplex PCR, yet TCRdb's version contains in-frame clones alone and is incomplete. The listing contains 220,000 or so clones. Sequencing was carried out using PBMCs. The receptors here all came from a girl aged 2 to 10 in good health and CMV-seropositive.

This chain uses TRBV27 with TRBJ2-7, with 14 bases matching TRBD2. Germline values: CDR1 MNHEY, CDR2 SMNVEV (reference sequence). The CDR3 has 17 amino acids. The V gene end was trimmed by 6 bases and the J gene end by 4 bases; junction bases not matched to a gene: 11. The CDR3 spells CASSHGTSGGLIYEQYF. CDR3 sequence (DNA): TGTGCCAGCAGCCACGGGACTAGCGGGGGATTGATTTACGAGCAGTACTTC.

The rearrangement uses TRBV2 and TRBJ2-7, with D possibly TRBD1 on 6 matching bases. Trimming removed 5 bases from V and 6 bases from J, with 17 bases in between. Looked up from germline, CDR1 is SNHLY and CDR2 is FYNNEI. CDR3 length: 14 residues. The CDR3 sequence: CASSPQGGIGEQYF. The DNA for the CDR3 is TGTGCCAGCAGTCCACAGGGTGGGATTGGCGAGCAGTACTTC. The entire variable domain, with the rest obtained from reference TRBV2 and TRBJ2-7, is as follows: EPEVTQTPSHQVTQMGQEVILRCVPISNHLYFYWYRQILGQKVEFLVSFYNNEISEKSEIFDDQFSVERPDGSNFTLKIRSTKLEDSAMYFCASSPQGGIGEQYFGPGTRLTVT.

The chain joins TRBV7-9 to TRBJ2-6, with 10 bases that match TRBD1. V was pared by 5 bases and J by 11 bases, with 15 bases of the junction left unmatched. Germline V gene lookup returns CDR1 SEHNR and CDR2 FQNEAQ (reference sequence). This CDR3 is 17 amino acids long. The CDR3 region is CASSPASRTGGEDVLTF. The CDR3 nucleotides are TGTGCCAGCAGCCCAGCATCAAGGACAGGGGGAGAAGACGTCCTGACTTTC.

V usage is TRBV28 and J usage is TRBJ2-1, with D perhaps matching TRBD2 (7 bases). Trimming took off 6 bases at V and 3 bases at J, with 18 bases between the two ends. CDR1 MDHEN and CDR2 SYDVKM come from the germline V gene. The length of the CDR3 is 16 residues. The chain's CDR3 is CASRQPGAGVYNEQFF. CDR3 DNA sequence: TGTGCCAGCAGACAACCGGGGGCGGGGGTCTACAATGAGCAGTTCTTC.

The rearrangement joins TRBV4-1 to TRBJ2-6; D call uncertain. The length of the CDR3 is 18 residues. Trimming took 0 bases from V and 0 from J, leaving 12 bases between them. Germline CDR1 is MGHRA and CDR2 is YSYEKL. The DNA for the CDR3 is TGCGCCAGCAGCCAAGAAATCACTGGAGTCTCTGGGGCCAACGTCCTGACTTTC. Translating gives CASSQEITGVSGANVLTF.

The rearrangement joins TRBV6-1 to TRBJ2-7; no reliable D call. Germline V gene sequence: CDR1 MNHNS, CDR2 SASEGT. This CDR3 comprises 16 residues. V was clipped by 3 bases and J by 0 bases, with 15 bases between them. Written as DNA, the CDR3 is TGTGCCAGCAGTGAGAGTATCCGCTCTAGCTCCTACGAGCAGTACTTC. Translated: CASSESIRSSSYEQYF.

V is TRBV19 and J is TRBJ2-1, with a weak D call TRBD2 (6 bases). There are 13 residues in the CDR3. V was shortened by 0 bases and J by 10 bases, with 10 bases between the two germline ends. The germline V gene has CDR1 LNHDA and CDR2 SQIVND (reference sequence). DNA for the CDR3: TGTGCCAGTAGTATAGACGGGAGCGGCGAGCAGTTCTTC. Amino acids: CASSIDGSGEQFF.